This T cell receptor beta chain derives from a study of cytomegalovirus exposure and HLA in healthy donors. The PCR ran on 60 Vbeta and 13 Jbeta primers. The table came from immunoSEQ multiplex PCR; TCRdb's copy has only in-frame clones and leaves some out. Its clone listing holds roughly 53,000 clones. V was pared by 3 bases and J by 4 bases, with 21 bases between. This CDR3 region has 18 residues. CDR1 is LGHNA, CDR2 YSLEER, per germline. The rearrangement uses TRBV4-3 and TRBJ1-4; TRBD1 is a possible D gene (6 bases). Source material: PBMCs. The clonotype originates from a female donor in good health and CMV-seronegative. The CDR3 loop is CASSQTKLTGVNNEKLFF. CDR3 DNA sequence: TGCGCCAGCAGCCAGACAAAGCTGACAGGAGTTAATAATGAAAAACTGTTTTTT.